Below are 5 T cell receptor beta chains sequenced from a single sample in a study of cytomegalovirus exposure and HLA in healthy donors. Amplification used 60 Vbeta primers and 13 Jbeta primers. Clones were read by immunoSEQ multiplex PCR, and TCRdb kept only the in-frame ones, dropping some. The specimen's table records around 88,000 clones. The sample consisted of PBMCs. These receptors were taken from a girl between 10 and 17 years old in good health and CMV-seropositive.

The chain links TRBV7-2 to TRBJ2-2; 10 bases align to TRBD1. The V gene end was trimmed by 4 bases and the J gene end by 9 bases; junction bases not matched to a gene: 8. The V gene's germline CDR1 is SGHTA and CDR2 FQGNSA. The CDR3 totals 15 residues. The CDR3 loop reads CASSYGTGAYRELFF. The DNA of the CDR3 is TGTGCCAGCAGCTACGGGACAGGGGCATACAGGGAGCTGTTTTTT.

This chain links TRBV4-1 with TRBJ1-1; 8 nucleotides align to TRBD1. The CDR3 runs 14 residues. Unmatched junction bases numbered 4, after V lost 3 bases and J lost 4 bases. Germline V gene sequence: CDR1 MGHRA, CDR2 YSYEKL. The CDR3 protein is CASSHHTGGTEAFF. For the CDR3, the DNA is TGCGCCAGCAGCCATCATACAGGGGGCACTGAAGCTTTCTTT.

The rearrangement links TRBV9 to TRBJ2-2; 11 bases align to TRBD2. Per germline, CDR1 SGDLS and CDR2 YYNGEE. The CDR3 spans 18 residues. V was pared by 3 bases and J by 0 bases, with 7 bases of the junction left unmatched. The CDR3 region has the DNA TGTGCCAGCAGCGCCCTAGCGGGGGGCCTCGCGAACACCGGGGAGCTGTTTTTT. Protein: CASSALAGGLANTGELFF.

The chain carries TRBV27 and TRBJ2-6; 7 positions agree with TRBD2. Germline lookup yields CDR1 MNHEY and CDR2 SMNVEV (reference sequence). The CDR3 is made up of 19 amino acids. V lost 5 bases, J lost 0 bases, and 13 bases stayed unmatched. CDR3 coding DNA: TGTGCCAGCAGTGCGGGGGAGGGCAGACGGGGCTCTGGGGCCAACGTCCTGACTTTC. Its translation is CASSAGEGRRGSGANVLTF. Filled out from reference TRBV27 and TRBJ2-6, the complete variable domain reads EAQVTQNPRYLITVTGKKLTVTCSQNMNHEYMSWYRQDPGLGLRQIYYSMNVEVTDKGDVPEGYKVSRKEKRNFPLILESPSPNQTSLYFCASSAGEGRRGSGANVLTFGAGSRLTVL.

The J gene is TRBJ2-5, the V gene TRBV7-2; a possible D gene is TRBD2 (6 bases). V lost 3 bases and J lost 1, with 9 bases in between. The CDR3 has 14 amino acids. CDR1 and CDR2 (germline): SGHTA, FQGNSA. CDR3 coding DNA: TGTGCCAGCAGCTTCGGGGGAGTCCAAGAGACCCAGTACTTC. Protein sequence: CASSFGGVQETQYF.